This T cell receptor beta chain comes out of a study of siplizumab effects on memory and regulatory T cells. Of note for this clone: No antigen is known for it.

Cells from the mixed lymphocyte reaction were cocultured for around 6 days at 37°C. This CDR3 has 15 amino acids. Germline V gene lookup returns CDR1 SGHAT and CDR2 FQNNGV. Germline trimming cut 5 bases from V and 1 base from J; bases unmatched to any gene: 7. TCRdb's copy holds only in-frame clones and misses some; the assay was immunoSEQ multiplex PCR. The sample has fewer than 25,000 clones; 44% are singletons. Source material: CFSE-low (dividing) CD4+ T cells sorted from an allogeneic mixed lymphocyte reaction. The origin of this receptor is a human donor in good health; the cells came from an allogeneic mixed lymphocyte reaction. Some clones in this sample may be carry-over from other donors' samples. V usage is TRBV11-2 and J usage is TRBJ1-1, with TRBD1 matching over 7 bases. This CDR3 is CASSTTGIPNTEAFF. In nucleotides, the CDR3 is TGTGCCAGCAGCACGACAGGGATACCGAACACTGAAGCTTTCTTT.